This T cell receptor beta chain was recorded in a study of blood T cells in healthy people across ages. CDR3 size: 17 residues. Per the germline V gene, CDR1 is MDHEN and CDR2 is SYDVKM. V lost 5 bases and J 7 bases, leaving 24 bases between the germline ends. Together with a sample-barcoded 5' primer, a J-beta primer mix was included in a second PCR lasting roughly 6 to 12 cycles. TCRdb passed the 5' RACE reads through MiXCR, listing each CDR3 protein once. The sample has some 760,000 distinct CDR3 sequences, approximately 25% seen once. This clonotype was counted a few times. This sample was shared with a second study, whose subject was T cells of mothers and their children. That study reports: Reads recorded for TCR beta CDR3 numbered over 9.5 million per mother and about 3 million per child.

The receptor comes from a boy between 5 and 17 years old in good health. This chain joins TRBV28 and TRBJ2-1; the D call may be TRBD1 or TRBD2 (5 bases each). The source material was blood. The DNA of the CDR3 is TGTGCCAGCAGTGCAACACCCACCGGGTGGGGGAGTAATGAGCAGTTCTTC. Translated, it gives CASSATPTGWGSNEQFF.